The sequence of this TCR beta chain was determined in a study of T cells in Graves' hyperthyroidism and ophthalmopathy (dated by TCRdb to between 2018 and 2020). Looking at the study overall: Peripheral blood samples were taken at the time of initial diagnosis, prior to any treatment. TCR V-J signatures able to tell the groups apart were searched for in a discovery cohort of around 95 patients, of whom fewer than 45 had Graves' ophthalmopathy and 55 to 60 had stable Graves' hyperthyroidism. Whether ophthalmopathy could be predicted prospectively was tested in an independent validation cohort made up of under 20 hyperthyroidism patients plus 17 patients who later progressed to ophthalmopathy. The 75 to 100 discovery patients were randomly split 7:3 into training and test sets. Thyroid tissue and blood T-cell repertoires from about six Graves' hyperthyroidism patients were also compared in the study. Following sampling, methimazole starting at 30 mg daily was given to hyperthyroidism patients, and high-dose intravenous methylprednisolone was given to ophthalmopathy patients. The paper describes TCR Vbeta CDR3 sequencing of around 130 peripheral blood samples, made up of around 41 ophthalmopathy patients, 70 to 75 hyperthyroidism patients and 17 progressor patients. Study-wide findings and limitations: In validation, the model predicted progression to ophthalmopathy with just under 71% sensitivity and approximately 72% specificity, a median of approximately 6.7 months before onset. Blood samples also contained most of the expanded thyroid clonotypes (frequency above 0.001), which suggests that blood repertoires may reflect thyroid immune responses. Sample size was not statistically predetermined, and blinding of investigators to group allocation was not performed. A model built on a 13 V-J signature distinguished ophthalmopathy from stable hyperthyroidism, reaching about 89% sensitivity and around 81% specificity in cross-validation and 80%/75% in testing.

This clonotype was detected ten times or more. Its binding antigen is unknown. Base-call qualities are not available, and no considerably larger clone is one nucleotide away. Hyperthyroidism patients were aged 18 to 65 years and newly diagnosed, with disease duration of less than 2 months. Any patient with an uncontrolled infection, another autoimmune disease, pregnancy or lactation was excluded. Diagnoses were established on the basis of clinical symptoms, serum thyroxine and TRAb, thyroid ultrasound, and orbital computed tomography. For progressor patients, blood was drawn at the first diagnosis of hyperthyroidism, before any ophthalmopathy symptoms had appeared. Ficoll-Paque density gradient centrifugation was used to isolate PBMCs from under 11 ml of fresh peripheral blood. Progressor patients were defined as those initially diagnosed with Graves' hyperthyroidism in whom ophthalmopathy developed during follow-up. Total RNA was extracted with Trizol reagent, and quality was checked on an Agilent 2100 Bioanalyzer.

Amplification of TCR beta CDR3 regions was carried out from RNA transcripts. A first-round RT-PCR of the TCR CDR3 used the HTBI primer set with the Qiagen OneStep RT-PCR kit. The libraries were constructed in a second round of multiplex PCR and then size-selected and purified. Sequencing of the libraries was done on an Illumina HiSeq2000 using paired-end 100 bp reads. The published analysis was carried out like this. SOAPnuke was used to process the raw data, with reads discarded if the reads contained adapters or uncalled bases, had a mean Phred below 15, or lacked an exact constant-primer or identifier match. COPE v1.2.5 was used to merge high-quality paired reads, and clonotypes were defined as unique nucleotide sequences. MiTCR v1.1 was used to align clonotypes to the IMGT TRBV, TRBD and TRBJ reference segments. Only V-J combinations with frequency above 0.0001, covering 98% to 99.2% of repertoires, were analysed. A TCS score was defined as the ratio between F50 (clonal expansion) and ExV (chaos), using BLOSUM62-based TCRdist between CDR3 peptides within each V-J. Welch's t-statistics and random forest reduced just over 500 V-J features to fewer than 15, which were used in a naive Bayes classifier (R e1071). The public reads were reanalyzed by TCRdb: fastp trimming at Q25, MiXCR alignment, in-frame beta chains only. Rows with one shared CDR3 protein collapse into an entry with the most common genes and DNA. In this record, the V and J calls reflect TCRdb's handling and not the investigators' own analysis. The sample has about 290,000 distinct CDR3 sequences on record, roughly 15% of them singletons. The ten top clones hold 7.5% to 8% of the sample.

Measured from the cysteine to the phenylalanine, the CDR3 is 16 residues long. Solely the CDR3 DNA is kept, with 48 bases framed from the first base. CDR1 MNHEY and CDR2 SMNVEV were looked up in the germline V gene (reference sequence). The V and J ends are trimmed by 7 bases and 5 bases, leaving 21 bases between them. The chain uses TRBV27 and TRBJ2-1; the D call could be TRBD1 or TRBD2, with each sharing 6 bases. Sample: blood. The TCR comes from a woman aged 30 to 39 with Graves' hyperthyroidism that later progressed to Graves' ophthalmopathy. CDR3 reads: CASNMLGTQGNNEQFF. The nucleotide sequence is TGTGCCAGCAATATGCTGGGGACTCAGGGGAACAATGAGCAGTTCTTC.